These 29 T cell receptor beta chains originate from one sample sequenced in a study of shared clonotypes between healthy human individuals. Clones were sequenced by immunoSEQ multiplex PCR, and TCRdb holds only the in-frame ones, with some missing. Among about 980,000 clones listed, 70% to 85% were seen once. The material sequenced was memory CD4+ T cells sorted from blood. Documented subset: CD45RA-negative fraction. The receptors here all came from a man younger than 30 in good health.

DNA for the CDR3: TGTGCCAGCAGCGCCGGGTCGTTCAATCAGCCCCAGCATTTT. Protein: CASSAGSFNQPQHF. V usage is TRBV7-8 and J usage is TRBJ1-5; the D is unclear. Germline V gives CDR1 SGHVS, CDR2 FQNEAQ. This CDR3 is 14 amino acids long. Trimming took 5 bases from V and 3 from J, leaving 11 bases between them.

This clone was seen a few times. The identical CDR3 is also encoded by other nucleotide sequences in the sample. The chain has TRBV30 and TRBJ1-2; no firm D call. The CDR3 covers 12 residues. Germline V CDR1 and CDR2: GTSNPN, SVGIG (reference sequence). V dropped 0 bases and J dropped 6 bases, with 8 bases sitting between them. The CDR3 coding sequence is TGTGCCTGGAGTGTATTCGGTCATGGCTACACCTTC. This encodes CAWSVFGHGYTF. The full variable domain, with the rest looked up from reference TRBV30 and TRBJ1-2, is SQTIHQWPATLVQPVGSPLSLECTVEGTSNPNLYWYRQAAGRGLQLLFYSVGIGQISSEVPQNLSASRPQDRQFILSSKKLLLSDSGFYLCAWSVFGHGYTFGSGTRLTVV.

The V gene is TRBV30, the J gene TRBJ1-4, with TRBD1 as a possible D gene (5 bases). V was cut by 2 bases and J by 3 bases, with 7 bases left in between. Germline lookup yields CDR1 GTSNPN and CDR2 SVGIG (reference sequence). The CDR3 covers 13 residues. The CDR3 loop is CAWSRGANEKLFF. The CDR3 coding sequence is TGTGCCTGGAGTCGAGGGGCTAATGAAAAACTGTTTTTT.

The V and J genes are TRBV27 and TRBJ2-7, with TRBD1 identical over 10 bases. Germline V CDR1 and CDR2: MNHEY, SMNVEV (reference sequence). The CDR3 length is 15 residues. V shed 0 bases, J shed 2 bases, and the junction held 1 base outside the gene matches. CDR3 amino acids: CASSLSGQGAYEQYF. CDR3 DNA: TGTGCCAGCAGTTTATCTGGACAGGGGGCCTACGAGCAGTACTTC.

The chain employs TRBV25-1 and TRBJ1-2, with TRBD1 matching 8 bases. V gave up 4 bases and J gave up 8 bases; unmatched junction bases: 9. The CDR3 length is 14 residues. The germline CDR1 and CDR2 sequences are MGHDK and SYGVNS. CDR3 loop: CASSGWTGPEGYTF. The CDR3, as DNA: TGTGCCAGCAGTGGGTGGACAGGGCCAGAAGGCTACACCTTC.

The V and J genes are TRBV5-1 and TRBJ2-1, with TRBD2 matching 12 bases. V shed 3 bases, J shed 6 bases, and the junction held 4 bases outside the gene matches. Per germline, CDR1 SGHRS and CDR2 YFSETQ. CDR3 size: 15 residues. The CDR3 sequence is CASSSGLAGSNEQFF. In DNA, the CDR3 is TGCGCCAGCAGCTCCGGACTAGCGGGGTCCAATGAGCAGTTCTTC. Using reference TRBV5-1 and TRBJ2-1 for the parts outside the CDR3, the full variable domain is KAGVTQTPRYLIKTRGQQVTLSCSPISGHRSVSWYQQTPGQGLQFLFEYFSETQRNKGNFPGRFSGRQFSNSRSEMNVSTLELGDSALYLCASSSGLAGSNEQFFGPGTRLTVL.

The chain couples TRBV5-6 to TRBJ2-2; no reliable D call. The germline V gene has CDR1 SGHDT and CDR2 YYEEEE. The CDR3 runs to 13 residues. Trimming cost V 2 bases and J 7 bases, with 9 bases left between them. CDR3 sequence (DNA): TGTGCCAGCAGCTTAAGAGACGTCGGGGAGCTGTTTTTT. Amino acid sequence: CASSLRDVGELFF.

As for this clone: The same CDR3 arises from other DNA sequences in this sample as well. The CDR3 DNA is TGTGCCAGCAGTTTGGCCGGCACAGATACGCAGTATTTT. Encoded protein: CASSLAGTDTQYF. V gene TRBV28 combines with J gene TRBJ2-3; D unclear. CDR3 length: 13 residues. CDR1 is MDHEN and CDR2 is SYDVKM in the germline V gene. V lost 3 bases to trimming and J lost 1 base, with 5 bases between them.

V is TRBV14 and J is TRBJ1-1; D is undetermined. The V gene's germline CDR1 is SGHDN and CDR2 FVKESK. Trimming took 1 base from V and 2 from J, leaving 17 bases between them. CDR3 length: 17 amino acids. CDR3 in amino acids: CASSQAVVGFRNTEAFF. The CDR3 region has the DNA TGTGCCAGCAGCCAAGCGGTGGTCGGGTTTCGAAACACTGAAGCTTTCTTT.

J is TRBJ2-5 and V is TRBV19; TRBD2 matches at 7 bases. Germline lookup yields CDR1 LNHDA and CDR2 SQIVND (reference sequence). V was pared by 3 bases and J by 2 bases, with 9 bases of the junction left unmatched. There are 16 residues in the CDR3. This CDR3 is CASSMSSSSGQETQYF. Written as DNA, the CDR3 is TGTGCCAGTAGTATGAGTTCATCTAGCGGACAAGAGACCCAGTACTTC.

V and J are TRBV15 and TRBJ2-5; D gene unclear. Per the germline V gene, CDR1 is LNHNV and CDR2 is YYDKDF (reference sequence). Deletions cut 3 bases from V and 4 bases from J, with 12 bases between. The CDR3 is made up of 14 amino acids. The CDR3 sequence: CATSRGWTGETQYF. The CDR3 DNA sequence: TGTGCCACCAGCAGGGGATGGACGGGAGAGACCCAGTACTTC.

The rearrangement uses TRBV27 and TRBJ1-2; unclear D gene. CDR3 length: 13 amino acids. Trimming took 3 bases from V and 4 from J, leaving 9 bases between them. CDR1 and CDR2 from the germline V gene are MNHEY and SMNVEV (reference sequence). The CDR3 sequence is CASSFRWGYGYTF. The DNA of the CDR3 is TGTGCCAGCAGTTTTAGGTGGGGCTATGGCTACACCTTC.

The V and J genes are TRBV19 and TRBJ1-2; 7 bases are a match to TRBD1. The CDR3 runs to 13 residues. Germline values: CDR1 LNHDA, CDR2 SQIVND (reference sequence). V trimming: 3 bases; J trimming: 8 bases; junction bases outside the gene matches: 6. The CDR3 DNA sequence: TGTGCCAGTAGTATGTCGACAGGGACCGGCTACACCTTC. The encoded protein is CASSMSTGTGYTF.

The chain employs TRBV5-1 and TRBJ2-1; possible D gene TRBD2, 5 bases. Deletions cut 4 bases from V and 9 bases from J, with 11 bases between. Germline-derived CDR1 and CDR2 are SGHRS and YFSETQ. The CDR3 loop spans 12 amino acids. The DNA of the CDR3 is TGCGCCAGCAGCGAGGACTTTGGTGAGCAGTTCTTC. Translated: CASSEDFGEQFF.

The chain recombines TRBV29-1 with TRBJ2-5; D might be TRBD1 (6 bases). CDR3 length: 12 residues. The germline V gene encodes CDR1 SQVTM and CDR2 ANQGSEA. The ends were cut back, 7 bases at V and 5 bases at J, with 14 bases in the middle. Here the CDR3 DNA reads TGCAGCGCAAACAGGGTCCGGGAGACCCAGTACTTC. It specifies CSANRVRETQYF.

V and J are TRBV6-1 and TRBJ2-1; TRBD2 aligns across 8 bases. CDR3 size: 13 residues. V lost 7 bases to trimming and J lost 2 bases; unmatched junction nucleotides: 1. CDR1 is MNHNS and CDR2 is SASEGT in the germline V gene. The CDR3 protein is CASTSGPYNEQFF. The CDR3 nucleotides are TGTGCCAGCACTAGCGGGCCCTACAATGAGCAGTTCTTC.

This clone was counted once. The junction departs from the called germline gene at one end, perhaps through a read error. The V call is TRBV7-7, the J call TRBJ2-2; D not resolved. Germline CDR1 and CDR2: SSHAT and FNYEAQ (reference sequence). CDR3 length equals 12 residues. The CDR3 bases are TGTGCTAGCAGCCGAGGAGCCGGGGAGCTGTTTTTT. Protein product: CASSRGAGELFF.

The chain combines TRBV11-2 with TRBJ1-4, with D hard to call. Trimming removed 5 bases at V and 1 base at J, with 14 bases between. Germline CDR1 SGHAT, CDR2 FQNNGV. This CDR3 has 16 amino acids. CDR3: CASSPMEYRTNEKLFF. As DNA, the CDR3 is TGTGCCAGCAGCCCAATGGAGTACCGAACTAATGAAAAACTGTTTTTT.

As to this clone: Other nucleotide sequences in the sample specify the same CDR3. The chain carries TRBV29-1 and TRBJ2-5; D is possibly TRBD2 (6 bases). Germline assignment: CDR1 SQVTM and CDR2 ANQGSEA. This CDR3 comprises 14 residues. The germline V and J ends were trimmed by 6 bases and 4 bases, with 18 bases remaining between them. CDR3 residues: CSVASGTGGETQYF. CDR3 DNA: TGCAGCGTAGCGTCCGGGACTGGTGGAGAGACCCAGTACTTC.

The chain has TRBV25-1 and TRBJ2-1; TRBD1 might be the D (5 bases). This CDR3 contains 18 residues. Germline V lookup: CDR1 MGHDK, CDR2 SYGVNS. V was clipped by 3 bases and J by 5 bases, with 23 bases between them. The CDR3 DNA is TGTGCCAGCAGTGATCCCCCAGGGCAGGCCCCTTCACACAATGAGCAGTTCTTC. This codes for CASSDPPGQAPSHNEQFF.

The gene calls are TRBV27 and TRBJ1-1; D remains unclear. Germline assignment: CDR1 MNHEY and CDR2 SMNVEV (reference sequence). Trimming removed 0 bases at V and 0 bases at J, with 8 bases between. This CDR3 region has 15 residues. The DNA of the CDR3 is TGTGCCAGCAGTTTATCGGCAGATCTGAACACTGAAGCTTTCTTT. Protein sequence: CASSLSADLNTEAFF.

The V gene is TRBV29-1, the J gene TRBJ1-5; D is undetermined. The CDR3 totals 11 residues. In germline, CDR1 is SQVTM, CDR2 ANQGSEA. The V and J ends lost 6 bases and 5 bases respectively, with 8 bases between them. The chain's CDR3 is CSVGGDQPQHF. CDR3 in DNA: TGCAGCGTAGGTGGCGATCAGCCCCAGCATTTT. The full variable domain, rest sourced from reference TRBV29-1 and TRBJ1-5, is SAVISQKPSRDICQRGTSLTIQCQVDSQVTMMFWYRQQPGQSLTLIATANQGSEATYESGFVIDKFPISRPNLTFSTLTVSNMSPEDSSIYLCSVGGDQPQHFGDGTRLSIL.

J is TRBJ2-5 and V is TRBV25-1, with 10 bases matching TRBD1. The trim removed 5 bases at V and 8 bases at J, leaving 5 bases unmatched. The CDR3 loop spans 13 amino acids. Germline loops: CDR1 MGHDK, CDR2 SYGVNS. CDR3 sequence reads: CASSLGQGSTQYF. CDR3 nucleotides: TGTGCCAGCAGTCTGGGACAGGGGAGTACCCAGTACTTC.

The CDR3, as DNA: TGTGCCAGTCACCCCCTAACGGCGGAGGTCTATGGCTACACCTTC. This sequence encodes CASHPLTAEVYGYTF. V and J are TRBV19 and TRBJ1-2; no reliable D call. CDR3 size: 15 residues. The V end lost 8 bases, the J end lost 4 bases, and 20 bases lay between the germline ends. The germline gives CDR1 LNHDA, CDR2 SQIVND (reference sequence).

The CDR3 nucleotides read TGTGCCAGCAGCCCTGATGGACAGGGGAGTTCGAATGAGCAGTTCTTC. Translated, it gives CASSPDGQGSSNEQFF. The genes are TRBV7-2 and TRBJ2-1, with 9 bases matching TRBD1. With V trimmed by 5 bases and J by 7 bases, 12 bases remained unmatched. Per germline, CDR1 SGHTA and CDR2 FQGNSA. This CDR3 contains 16 residues. Together with reference TRBV7-2 and TRBJ2-1, the CDR3 gives the full variable domain: GAGVSQSPSNKVTEKGKDVELRCDPISGHTALYWYRQSLGQGLEFLIYFQGNSAPDKSGLPSDRFSAERTGGSVSTLTIQRTQQEDSAVYLCASSPDGQGSSNEQFFGPGTRLTVL.

The rearrangement links TRBV5-6 to TRBJ2-7; D gene unclear. With 0 bases removed from V and 0 bases from J, the gap between germline ends came to 7 bases. Germline-derived CDR1 and CDR2 are SGHDT and YYEEEE. This CDR3 comprises 14 residues. Here the CDR3 reads CASSLGVSSYEQYF. Here the CDR3 DNA reads TGTGCCAGCAGCTTGGGGGTTAGCTCCTACGAGCAGTACTTC.

Details on this clone: A far bigger clonotype differs at one base, so this is likely a read error. This chain joins TRBV6-5 and TRBJ1-1; D is perhaps TRBD1 (6 bases). Germline V lookup: CDR1 MNHEY, CDR2 SVGAGI. Between the trimmed V and J ends, which lost 4 bases and 1 base, there was a span of 7 bases. This CDR3 has 13 residues. The CDR3 DNA reads TGTGCCAGCAGTTTACAGGGGAACACTGAAGCTTTCTTT. Its protein product is CASSLQGNTEAFF.

The rearrangement uses TRBV4-1 and TRBJ1-1, with D uncertain. Germline CDR1 MGHRA, CDR2 YSYEKL. The length of the CDR3 is 12 residues. V lost 3 bases and J lost 5, with 7 bases in between. In nucleotides, the CDR3 is TGCGCCAGCAGCCATGCGCGGACTGAAGCTTTCTTT. Translation: CASSHARTEAFF.

The chain has TRBV5-1 and TRBJ2-1; the match to TRBD1 covers 8 bases. Germline lookup yields CDR1 SGHRS and CDR2 YFSETQ. The CDR3 extends over 14 amino acids. The trim removed 4 bases at V and 2 bases at J, leaving 2 bases unmatched. In DNA, the CDR3 is TGCGCCAGCAGCGGGACAGGTCCCTACAATGAGCAGTTCTTC. Its protein product is CASSGTGPYNEQFF.